The rows below give T cell receptor beta chains drawn from one sample of a study of blood T cell repertoires in COVID-19. Assay used: immunoSEQ multiplex PCR; TCRdb lists only in-frame clones, some missing. The data hold approximately 74,000 clones, with 80% to 95% observed a single time. The sample comprised peripheral blood. The source of these receptors is an older woman with active COVID-19. Each CDR3 is given with its conserved first and last residue. A D gene is named only where the DNA matches it firmly. Some rows have no size entry. The others give once, few or many, or a class for an expanded clone.

D	V	J	size	DNA	CDR3
TRBD2	TRBV5-1	TRBJ2-3	NA	TGCGCCAGCAGCTGGCCGGGGGGAGATACGCAGTATTTT	CASSWPGGDTQYF
NA	TRBV19	TRBJ1-1	NA	TGTGCCAGTAGTCCAAAGGGAGGTACTGAAGCTTTCTTT	CASSPKGGTEAFF
TRBD2	TRBV11-2	TRBJ2-3	NA	TGTGCCAGCAGCCTGAGCGGGAGGGATACAGATACGCAGTATTTT	CASSLSGRDTDTQYF
TRBD1	TRBV6-6	TRBJ1-1	NA	TGTGCCAGCAGGCCAGGGACAGGGGGGAAGAACACTGAAGCTTTCTTT	CASRPGTGGKNTEAFF
TRBD2	TRBV18	TRBJ2-3	NA	TGTGCCAGCTCACCACCGGCGGGAGGGCTCACAGATACGCAGTATTTT	CASSPPAGGLTDTQYF
NA	TRBV4-1	TRBJ2-3	once	TGCGCCAGCAGCCACCGACTACTCGCAGATACGCAGTATTTT	CASSHRLLADTQYF
TRBD1	TRBV4-1	TRBJ1-1	NA	TGCGCCAGCATTTCGACAGGGGAAAACACTGAAGCTTTCTTT	CASISTGENTEAFF
TRBD2	TRBV5-4	TRBJ2-1	NA	TGTGCCAGCAGCAAACTAGCGGGGACCTACAATGAGCAGTTCTTC	CASSKLAGTYNEQFF
TRBD2	TRBV6-6	TRBJ2-1	once	TGTGCCAGCAGTCGAGGACTAGCGGGAGGGCCGGGAGAGCAGTTCTTC	CASSRGLAGGPGEQFF
TRBD1	TRBV7-9	TRBJ2-3	NA	TGTGCCAGCAGCTTACACAGGGGGGAGAGCACAGATACGCAGTATTTT	CASSLHRGESTDTQYF
TRBD1	TRBV7-8	TRBJ1-5	NA	TGTGCCAGCGTCAGACAGGGGACTCAGCCCCAGCATTTT	CASVRQGTQPQHF
TRBD1	TRBV5-1	TRBJ1-2	NA	TGCGCCAGCAGCCGGACAGGGGAGGACTATGGCTACACCTTC	CASSRTGEDYGYTF
TRBD2	TRBV6-5	TRBJ2-1	NA	TGTGCCGGATCAACCGGGACTAGCAGCTACAATGAGCAGTTCTTC	CAGSTGTSSYNEQFF
NA	TRBV9	TRBJ2-7	NA	TGTGCCAGCAGCGTCTCAGGGGCTCTTTTGGACGAGCAGTACTTC	CASSVSGALLDEQYF
TRBD1	TRBV18	TRBJ2-7	NA	TGTGCCAGCTCACCGAGGAGGGACAGGGCAAACGAGCAGTACTTC	CASSPRRDRANEQYF
NA	TRBV19	TRBJ2-2	once	TGTGCCAGTAGCTGGGGCGCCGAGACCGGGGAGCTGTTTTTT	CASSWGAETGELFF
NA	TRBV5-1	TRBJ2-1	NA	TGCGCCAGCGATCCGGGACAAGACTACAATGAGCAGTTCTTC	CASDPGQDYNEQFF
TRBD1	TRBV10-3	TRBJ1-1	once	TGTGCCATCAGCAGGGGGATGAACACTGAAGCTTTCTTT	CAISRGMNTEAFF
NA	TRBV4-1	TRBJ2-2	NA	TGCGCCAGCAGCCCCGAAGTCACTAGCCTCCCCGGGGAGCTGTTTTTT	CASSPEVTSLPGELFF
TRBD2	TRBV6-2/TRBV6-3	TRBJ2-1	NA	TGTGCCAGCAGTTACTCTAGCGGGAGGGGAAATGAGCAGTTCTTC	CASSYSSGRGNEQFF
NA	TRBV28	TRBJ2-7	NA	TGTGCCAGCAGGTCCCGGGGGCTAGCGGCTTCCTACGAGCAGTACTTC	CASRSRGLAASYEQYF
NA	TRBV12-3/TRBV12-4	TRBJ2-5	NA	TGTGCCAGCAGAGAAAACACTAGGGAGACCCAGTACTTC	CASRENTRETQYF
TRBD1	TRBV4-1	TRBJ1-4	NA	TGCGCCAGCAGCCACGGGGACAGGGAAGACGAAAAACTGTTTTTT	CASSHGDREDEKLFF
TRBD1	TRBV28	TRBJ1-2	NA	TGTGCCAGCATCCAAAACAGGGGTGGTAACTATGGCTACACCTTC	CASIQNRGGNYGYTF
NA	TRBV4-1	TRBJ1-5	NA	TGCGCCAGCAGCCAAGAAACAGTCCCACTTCAGCCCCAGCATTTT	CASSQETVPLQPQHF
TRBD1	TRBV6-5	TRBJ2-3	NA	TGTGCCAGCAGTTCACCGGGACAGAAGACAGATACGCAGTATTTT	CASSSPGQKTDTQYF
TRBD1	TRBV7-8	TRBJ1-5	NA	TGTGCCAGCAGCCCGCACAGGGGGCACGGTAACAATCAGCCCCAGCATTTT	CASSPHRGHGNNQPQHF
NA	TRBV25-1	TRBJ1-1	once	TGTGCCAGCAGTTCGTCAGGCGCGTACACTGAAGCTTTCTTT	CASSSSGAYTEAFF
NA	TRBV3-1/TRBV3-2	TRBJ2-3	NA	TGTGCCAGCAGCCCCCGGACAGCTTACACAGATACGCAGTATTTT	CASSPRTAYTDTQYF
NA	TRBV2	TRBJ2-2	NA	TGTGCCAGTGGAAGGGCGGGAACCGGGGAGCTGTTTTTT	CASGRAGTGELFF
TRBD1	TRBV19	TRBJ1-4	once	TGTGCCAGTAGCCTCGGGACAGGGGGAAGCGAAAAACTGTTTTTT	CASSLGTGGSEKLFF
NA	TRBV27	TRBJ1-6	NA	TGTGCCAGCAGTGGCGGAGACAGGAGCTCCTATAATTCACCCCTCCACTTT	CASSGGDRSSYNSPLHF
NA	TRBV5-1	TRBJ1-1	NA	TGCGCCAGCAGCTCACCGGGACATATCGCTGAAGCTTTCTTT	CASSSPGHIAEAFF
TRBD1	TRBV19	TRBJ1-4	once	TGTGCCAGTAGGTATTTCCAGGGGGCGCGTGAAAAACTGTTTTTT	CASRYFQGAREKLFF
NA	TRBV6-5	TRBJ1-6	NA	TGTGCCAGCAGTTACAGGCAGGGGAATTCACCCCTCCACTTT	CASSYRQGNSPLHF
NA	TRBV4-2	TRBJ1-2	NA	TGTGCCAGCAGCCTTGGTGGGGCTGACGCGTCCTATGGCTACACCTTC	CASSLGGADASYGYTF
NA	TRBV27	TRBJ2-3	NA	TGTGCCAGCAGTTCCCTGAGAGATACGCAGTATTTT	CASSSLRDTQYF
NA	TRBV7-9	TRBJ1-4	NA	TGTGCCAGCAGCTCCTCGGGCCCGGGAGGCGAAAAACTGTTTTTT	CASSSSGPGGEKLFF
TRBD2	TRBV5-6	TRBJ2-1	once	TGTGCCAGCAGCTTGGTGGGACTAGCGGGAGATAACTACAATGAGCAGTTCTTC	CASSLVGLAGDNYNEQFF
NA	TRBV19	TRBJ1-1	NA	TGTGCCAGTAGTAGCCGAATTACAGGGCCACTGAACACTGAAGCTTTCTTT	CASSSRITGPLNTEAFF
NA	TRBV18	TRBJ1-5	few	TGTGCCAGCTCCCACGGGACAAGGAGCAATCAGCCCCAGCATTTT	CASSHGTRSNQPQHF
NA	TRBV5-6	TRBJ1-2	NA	TGTGCCAGCAGAGCCCAGGACAGAGATGGCTACACCTTC	CASRAQDRDGYTF
TRBD2	TRBV4-1	TRBJ2-5	NA	TGCGCCAGCAGCCAAGATGGCGGGAGGGGAGAGACCCAGTACTTC	CASSQDGGRGETQYF
TRBD2	TRBV6-5	TRBJ2-7	NA	TGTGCCAGCAGGCTAGCGGGAGTGGTTGACTTC	CASRLAGVVDF
TRBD1	TRBV18	TRBJ1-3	NA	TGTGCCAGCTCACCTCTTGGACAGGGGACTTCGGTCTCTGGAAACACCATATATTTT	CASSPLGQGTSVSGNTIYF
TRBD1	TRBV6-5	TRBJ2-2	NA	TGTGCCAGCAGCAGGGGGAGAGGGGGCACCGGGGAGCTGTTTTTT	CASSRGRGGTGELFF
TRBD1	TRBV5-1	TRBJ1-1	NA	TGCGCCAGCAGCGTCGGACAGGTGGGCACTGAAGCTTTCTTT	CASSVGQVGTEAFF
TRBD2	TRBV3-1/TRBV3-2	TRBJ2-1	NA	TGTGCCAGCACGCGGCGGGAGTTCGGAAATGAGCAGTTCTTC	CASTRREFGNEQFF
NA	TRBV19	TRBJ1-5	NA	TGTGCCAGTAGTACCCCGACAGGACCCCAGCATTTT	CASSTPTGPQHF
NA	TRBV7-6	TRBJ2-7	NA	TGTGCCAGCAGCCTTGGGCGGGTCAGGGGAGACTACGAGCAGTACTTC	CASSLGRVRGDYEQYF